This TCR beta chain was found in a study of blood T cells in healthy people across ages. The J segment lost 3 bases and the V segment lost 4 bases, leaving 4 bases of the junction unmatched. This CDR3 is built from 13 residues. Per the germline V gene, CDR1 is SQVTM and CDR2 is ANQGSEA. Only a few counts were recorded for this clonotype. It was with a sample-barcoded 5' primer and a J-beta primer mix that a second PCR of about 6 to 12 cycles was run. TCRdb analysed the 5' RACE reads with MiXCR anew, one entry per CDR3 protein. The data contain more than 1,000,000 distinct CDR3 sequences, 20% to 25% of them singletons. This sample also belongs to another study, concerning T cells of mothers and their children. From that report: Slightly, though not significantly, more overlap was seen in related than in unrelated mother-child pairs.

The specimen was blood. The TCR comes from a girl aged 2 to 9 in good health. V and J are TRBV29-1 and TRBJ2-5, with 8 positions matching TRBD2. The DNA of the CDR3 is TGCAGCGTTGCACCAGCGGGAGAAGAGACCCAGTACTTC. It encodes CSVAPAGEETQYF.